This T cell receptor beta chain is from a study of T-cell memory formation after mild COVID-19. From the 5' RACE reads, TCRdb called clonotypes with MiXCR, one entry per CDR3 protein. This sample has roughly 200,000 distinct CDR3 sequences, with 15% to 20% found just once. The material sequenced was PBMCs or a T cell subset sorted from them (not recorded which). The receptor's source is an adult woman who had mild COVID-19 (a few samples of this study predate the infection). Cell type and time point are not known.

In DNA form, the CDR3 reads TGTGCCAGCTCACCACCAAATCGCTACGAGCAGTACTTC. Amino acid sequence: CASSPPNRYEQYF. The chain links TRBV18 to TRBJ2-7; the D is unclear. The CDR3 loop spans 13 amino acids. Deletions cut 0 bases from V and 3 bases from J, with 6 bases between. Germline V gene sequence: CDR1 KGHSH, CDR2 LQKENI. The whole variable domain, filled in from reference TRBV18 and TRBJ2-7, reads NAGVMQNPRHLVRRRGQEARLRCSPMKGHSHVYWYRQLPEEGLKFMVYLQKENIIDESGMPKERFSAEFPKEGPSILRIQQVVRGDSAAYFCASSPPNRYEQYFGPGTRLTVT.